A single sample gave rise to the 5 T cell receptor beta chains below, sequenced in a study of molecular identifiers for immune sequencing clone quantification. TCRdb used MiXCR to reprocess the PCR reads, holding one entry per CDR3 protein. Here the sample spans approximately 680,000 distinct CDR3 sequences, over 25% being singletons. The sequenced material came from naive CD8+ T cells from blood, with Jurkat cell RNA spiked in. This sample's subset: FACS-sorted CD8+CD4-CCR7+CD45RA+ naive T cells. The source is a human donor in good health. Some libraries in this study had Jurkat cell RNA spiked in.

The rearrangement uses TRBV10-3 and TRBJ2-2; D ambiguous. Germline-derived CDR1 and CDR2 are ENHRY and SYGVKD. V gave up 0 bases and J gave up 2 bases, with 4 bases separating them. The CDR3 is made up of 14 amino acids. The CDR3 spells CAISESSNTGELFF. As DNA, the CDR3 is TGTGCCATCAGTGAGTCTTCAAACACCGGGGAGCTGTTTTTT.

This clonotype has more than one count but fewer than ten. The junction and the germline gene differ at one end; a read error may be behind it. This sequence joins TRBV7-9 and TRBJ1-1; no reliable D call. The CDR3 runs to 12 residues. CDR1 is SEHNR and CDR2 is FQNEAQ in the germline V gene (reference sequence). CDR3 region: CARSLLADEAFF. CDR3 sequence (DNA): TGTGCCCGCAGCCTCTTAGCAGATGAAGCTTTCTTT.

This clonotype was found many times. The chain employs TRBV7-9 and TRBJ2-6; D is undetermined. There are 16 residues in the CDR3. CDR1 and CDR2 (germline): SEHNR, FQNEAQ (reference sequence). Trimming removed 6 bases at V and 0 bases at J, with 12 bases between. Written as DNA, the CDR3 is TGTGCCAGCAGTTCCCCGCGCGGCTCTGGGGCCAACGTCCTGACTTTC. Translated, it gives CASSSPRGSGANVLTF.

On this clonotype itself: The junction does not match germline at one end; this may be a read error. The gene calls are TRBV13 and TRBJ2-6; 8 bases align to TRBD1. CDR3 length: 17 residues. The germline CDR1 and CDR2 sequences are PRHDT and FYEKMQ (reference sequence). CDR3 nucleotides: TGTGCCAGCAGCTTAGGGCAGGGGGCTGCTGGGGCCAACGTCCTGGCTTTC. Translation: CASSLGQGAAGANVLAF.

This clonotype came up a few times. This may be a read error, as it is one base from a much larger clone. The CDR3 DNA is TGTGCCAGCAGTTTATCCGACGGCCAAGAGCCCCAGTACTTC. Encoded protein: CASSLSDGQEPQYF. This chain joins TRBV28 and TRBJ2-5; D remains ambiguous. Germline CDR1 reads MDHEN; CDR2 reads SYDVKM. The CDR3 runs 14 residues. The full variable domain, completed using reference TRBV28 and TRBJ2-5, is DVKVTQSSRYLVKRTGEKVFLECVQDMDHENMFWYRQDPGLGLRLIYFSYDVKMKEKGDIPEGYSVSREKKERFSLILESASTNQTSMYLCASSLSDGQEPQYFGPGTRLLVL.